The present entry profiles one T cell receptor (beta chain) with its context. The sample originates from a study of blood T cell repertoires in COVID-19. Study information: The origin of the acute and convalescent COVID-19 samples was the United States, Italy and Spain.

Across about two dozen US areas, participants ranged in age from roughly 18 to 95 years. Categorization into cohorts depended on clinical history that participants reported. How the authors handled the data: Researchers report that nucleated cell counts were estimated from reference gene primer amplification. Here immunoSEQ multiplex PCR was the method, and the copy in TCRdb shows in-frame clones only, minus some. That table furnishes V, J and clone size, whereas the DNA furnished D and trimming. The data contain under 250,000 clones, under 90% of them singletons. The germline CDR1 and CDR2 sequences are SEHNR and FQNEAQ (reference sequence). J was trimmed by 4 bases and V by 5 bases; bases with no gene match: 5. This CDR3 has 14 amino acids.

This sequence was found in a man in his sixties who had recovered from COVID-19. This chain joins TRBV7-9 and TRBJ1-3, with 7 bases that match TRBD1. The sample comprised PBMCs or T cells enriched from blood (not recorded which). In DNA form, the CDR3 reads TGTGCCAGCAGCCTCATGACAGGGGGAAACACCATATATTTT. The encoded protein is CASSLMTGGNTIYF.